Below, one T cell receptor beta chain is given with its context. This specimen belongs to a study of blood T cell repertoires in COVID-19. Across the study: Both acute and convalescent COVID-19 samples were obtained from the United States, Italy and Spain. From T cells, B-cell-depleted T cells, or PBMCs came the material, which was cDNA or gDNA.

Germline V gives CDR1 SGHDT, CDR2 YYEEEE. The CDR3 spans 13 residues. Deletions cut 4 bases from V and 7 bases from J, with 9 bases between. In the source study's methods: How many nucleated cells were present was estimated from reference gene primer amplification. Sequencing used immunoSEQ multiplex PCR; TCRdb keeps in-frame clones, though not all of them. V, J and clone size were drawn from that table, and D and trimming were deduced from the DNA. The data hold fewer than 100,000 clones, with about 86% observed a single time. V usage is TRBV5-6 and J usage is TRBJ1-6; the D gene is possibly TRBD1 (5 bases). Sequencing was performed on peripheral blood. The receptor was isolated from a human donor in a cohort sampled during active COVID-19. The CDR3: CASSGQPNSPLHF. CDR3 bases: TGTGCCAGCAGCGGACAACCGAATTCACCCCTCCACTTT.